This T cell receptor beta chain was identified in a study of shared clonotypes between healthy human individuals. The V gene lost 4 bases and the J gene lost 4 bases, with 14 bases spanning the gap. The germline V gene has CDR1 SGHRS and CDR2 YFSETQ. The CDR3 loop spans 14 amino acids. The assay was run at deep level. As handled by the study authors: Junction-only sequences produced by ImmunoSEQ had no quality scores, so filtering differed. The method was immunoSEQ multiplex PCR; TCRdb's version includes in-frame clones alone and lacks a portion of them. V, J and clone size are taken as reported in that table, and D and trimming were inferred from the DNA itself. The repertoire holds some 2.1 million clones, 85% to 95% seen once, with 0.1% to 0.15% in the top ten.

The receptor was isolated from a man aged 18 to 30 in good health. This chain links TRBV5-1 with TRBJ1-2; D unresolved. Sequencing was done on a sample of naive CD4+ T cells sorted from blood. Subset meaning: CD45RA+ positively selected. CDR3 sequence: CASSPTTGTYGYTF. The CDR3 DNA reads TGCGCCAGCAGCCCCACCACGGGTACCTATGGCTACACCTTC.